Each of the 15 T cell receptor beta chains below was sequenced from the same sample in a study of beta chain features in type 1 diabetes. Reverse transcription of all isolated RNA meant that expressed TCRB transcripts were sequenced. Some clones are missing from TCRdb's copy, which holds only in-frame ones; the method was immunoSEQ multiplex PCR. Of 35,000 to 50,000 clones listed, roughly 50% were seen once; the top ten hold roughly 0.27%. Sequenced: stem cell memory CD4+ T cells from blood. Receptors originate from a woman aged 25-40 years in good health.

The chain combines TRBV28 with TRBJ2-7; TRBD2 matches at 14 bases. The J segment lost 5 bases and the V segment lost 8 bases, leaving 5 bases of the junction unmatched. The CDR3 runs 14 residues. Germline V gene data show CDR1 as MDHEN and CDR2 as SYDVKM. The CDR3 bases are TGTGCCAGCCAGACTAGCGGGAGGGCCCACGAGCAGTACTTC. Amino acids: CASQTSGRAHEQYF.

The chain employs TRBV5-1 and TRBJ2-1; 7 nucleotides agree with TRBD1. Germline values: CDR1 SGHRS, CDR2 YFSETQ. Germline trimming cut 4 bases from V and 4 bases from J; bases unmatched to any gene: 11. The CDR3 consists of 16 residues. The CDR3 DNA follows: TGCGCCAGCAGCCTAACCTGGACAGGCAGTTACAATGAGCAGTTCTTC. As protein: CASSLTWTGSYNEQFF.

The chain couples TRBV21-1 to TRBJ2-5; the D segment call TRBD2 is taken from the table without a DNA check. TRBV21-1 is flagged as a pseudogene. CDR3 length equals 18 residues. In DNA, the CDR3 is TGTGCCAGCAGCAAAGAGTGTGTCGTAAGCGGGTTCCAAGAGACCCAGTACTTC. Protein: CASSKECVVSGFQETQYF.

This clone was detected only a few times. The J gene is TRBJ2-2, the V gene TRBV4-1; D is ambiguous. Trimming took 1 base from V and 6 from J, leaving 6 bases between them. The CDR3 extends over 13 amino acids. Germline V CDR1 and CDR2: MGHRA, YSYEKL. The CDR3 loop is CASSQVVSGELFF. DNA for the CDR3: TGCGCCAGCAGCCAAGTAGTGTCCGGGGAGCTGTTTTTT.

The chain carries TRBV28 and TRBJ2-7; 7 nucleotides line up with TRBD2. CDR1 is MDHEN and CDR2 is SYDVKM in the germline V gene. Losses at the gene ends were 5 bases for V and 6 bases for J; bases not matched to a gene: 13. This CDR3 region has 15 residues. The DNA for the CDR3 is TGTGCCAGCAGTCCCCCCAGGCGACTAGCCGGCGAGCAGTACTTC. This sequence encodes CASSPPRRLAGEQYF. The full variable domain, rest sourced from reference TRBV28 and TRBJ2-7, is DVKVTQSSRYLVKRTGEKVFLECVQDMDHENMFWYRQDPGLGLRLIYFSYDVKMKEKGDIPEGYSVSREKKERFSLILESASTNQTSMYLCASSPPRRLAGEQYFGPGTRLTVT.

This clone is a singleton in its sample. The V and J genes are TRBV2 and TRBJ1-2; a weak D match, TRBD1 (5 bases). Trimming removed 5 bases from V and 10 bases from J, with 11 bases in between. Germline-derived CDR1 and CDR2 are SNHLY and FYNNEI. This CDR3 contains 11 residues. In nucleotides, the CDR3 is TGTGCCAGCAGTACAGGTCGTGACTACACCTTC. As protein: CASSTGRDYTF.

The V call is TRBV6-1, the J call TRBJ2-7, with 8 bases identical to TRBD2. The CDR3 is 15 residues long. The J segment lost 7 bases and the V segment lost 5 bases, leaving 13 bases of the junction unmatched. Germline V gene lookup returns CDR1 MNHNS and CDR2 SASEGT. This CDR3 reads CASSPYGAGVAEQYF. The CDR3 coding sequence is TGTGCCAGCAGTCCCTATGGAGCGGGAGTAGCTGAGCAGTACTTC.

The V gene is TRBV5-1, the J gene TRBJ2-4; TRBD1 matches at 9 bases. The CDR3 loop spans 15 amino acids. Trimming took 0 bases from V and 7 from J; bases not matched to a gene: 5. The germline V gene has CDR1 SGHRS and CDR2 YFSETQ. The CDR3 loop is CASSLAGTGLNIQYF. The CDR3 DNA follows: TGCGCCAGCAGCTTGGCCGGGACAGGGCTGAACATTCAGTACTTC. The full variable domain, in which reference TRBV5-1 and TRBJ2-4 provide the parts outside the CDR3, is KAGVTQTPRYLIKTRGQQVTLSCSPISGHRSVSWYQQTPGQGLQFLFEYFSETQRNKGNFPGRFSGRQFSNSRSEMNVSTLELGDSALYLCASSLAGTGLNIQYFGAGTRLSVL.

This clone appeared many times. This chain uses TRBV5-1 with TRBJ2-6; TRBD1 might be the D (5 bases). The CDR3 is 16 residues long. Trimming shortened V by 0 bases and J by 0 bases, and 7 bases separated the two germline ends. Per the germline V gene, CDR1 is SGHRS and CDR2 is YFSETQ. Here the CDR3 reads CASSLDGHSGANVLTF. In nucleotides, the CDR3 is TGCGCCAGCAGCTTGGACGGACACTCTGGGGCCAACGTCCTGACTTTC.

The chain employs TRBV7-2 and TRBJ2-7; no firm D call. The germline CDR1 and CDR2 sequences are SGHTA and FQGNSA. CDR3 length: 12 residues. Trimming stripped 4 bases from V and 4 bases from J, with 8 bases between. The chain's CDR3 is CASSSQNYEQYF. Written as DNA, the CDR3 is TGTGCCAGCAGCTCCCAAAATTACGAGCAGTACTTC.

The CDR3, as DNA: TGTGCCAGTAGTTTCCTAGCGGGAGCGTTCGGTGAGCAGTTCTTC. It specifies CASSFLAGAFGEQFF. This rearrangement joins TRBV19 to TRBJ2-1; 10 bases fit TRBD2. The CDR3 is made up of 15 amino acids. The V and J ends lost 5 bases and 9 bases, in that order; junction bases with no gene match: 10. Germline V gives CDR1 LNHDA, CDR2 SQIVND (reference sequence).

This chain links TRBV7-9 with TRBJ1-2; D not certain. Germline lookup yields CDR1 SEHNR and CDR2 FQNEAQ (reference sequence). V lost 1 base and J 8 bases, leaving 14 bases between the germline ends. The CDR3 loop spans 14 amino acids. The DNA of the CDR3 is TGTGCCAGCAGCTTAGGATCGGGTTCCCAGGGCTACACCTTC. As protein: CASSLGSGSQGYTF.

The chain employs TRBV10-3 and TRBJ1-2, with D hard to call. The CDR3 is 13 residues long. Between the trimmed V and J ends, which lost 6 bases and 4 bases, there was a span of 12 bases. The V gene's germline CDR1 is ENHRY and CDR2 SYGVKD. CDR3 bases: TGTGCCATCAGGGGCACCGATCTCTATGGCTACACCTTC. It specifies CAIRGTDLYGYTF.

The rearrangement uses TRBV4-3 and TRBJ2-1; 10 bases agree with TRBD2. CDR1 LGHNA and CDR2 YSLEER come from the germline V gene. J lost 4 bases, V lost 0 bases, and 0 bases had no gene match. The CDR3 consists of 15 residues. Written as DNA, the CDR3 is TGCGCCAGCAGCCAAGAGACTAGCGGGTACAATGAGCAGTTCTTC. Protein: CASSQETSGYNEQFF.

There are a few counts of this clone. The chain combines TRBV5-4 with TRBJ2-6; 7 bases line up with TRBD1. Germline trimming cut 2 bases from V and 3 bases from J; bases unmatched to any gene: 5. The CDR3 loop spans 16 amino acids. CDR1 and CDR2 from the germline V gene are SGHNT and YYREEE (reference sequence). CDR3 sequence: CASSLKGALGANVLTF. DNA of the CDR3: TGTGCCAGCAGCTTAAAGGGGGCACTTGGGGCCAACGTCCTGACTTTC. Full variable domain (outside the CDR3, taken from reference TRBV5-4 and TRBJ2-6): ETGVTQSPTHLIKTRGQQVTLRCSSQSGHNTVSWYQQALGQGPQFIFQYYREEENGRGNFPPRFSGLQFPNYSSELNVNALELDDSALYLCASSLKGALGANVLTFGAGSRLTVL.